This T cell receptor beta chain emerged from a study of shared clonotypes between healthy human individuals. As to this clone: The antigen remains undetermined.

General study points: Collection of samples was limited to blood; tissue repertoires likely differ.

Assay used: immunoSEQ multiplex PCR; TCRdb lists only in-frame clones, some missing. The repertoire holds over 950,000 clones, with 60% to 85% as singletons. Germline V CDR1 and CDR2: MDHEN, SYDVKM. The CDR3 covers 13 residues. The trim removed 6 bases at V and 3 bases at J, leaving 5 bases unmatched. This chain connects TRBV28 to TRBJ2-7, with 7 bases matching TRBD1. Sequencing input: memory CD4+ T cells from PBMCs. The subset was: CD45RA-negative fraction. The source is a man between 18 and 29 years old in good health. Some clones in this sample may be carry-over from other donors' samples. CDR3 region: CASSPTGNYEQYF. The DNA of the CDR3 is TGTGCCAGCAGCCCGACAGGGAACTACGAGCAGTACTTC.